Listed here are 32 T cell receptor beta chains from one sample, sequenced in a study of human T cells and chemical hapten exposure. One entry per CDR3 protein, called by TCRdb with MiXCR from the 5' RACE reads. The data contain approximately 140,000 distinct CDR3 sequences, 4.1% of them singletons. Total RNA was extracted from unfractionated whole blood. These TCRs come from a female donor in good health.

Many counts were recorded for this clonotype. The chain carries TRBV29-1 and TRBJ2-1; maybe TRBD1 (7 bases). The CDR3 has 13 residues. The germline V gene has CDR1 SQVTM and CDR2 ANQGSEA. Trimming left V 6 bases short and J 4 bases short, with 13 bases between. The CDR3 loop is CSVAGQTYNEQFF. The CDR3 nucleotides are TGCAGCGTCGCGGGACAGACGTACAATGAGCAGTTCTTC.

This clonotype showed up just once. A much larger clone differs by one base, so this may be a read error. The chain has TRBV6-1 and TRBJ2-3; 7 nucleotides agree with TRBD2. Trimming removed 5 bases from V and 9 bases from J; junction bases left unmatched: 17. The germline V gene has CDR1 MNHNS and CDR2 SASEGT. There are 16 residues in the CDR3. The CDR3 loop is CASSPRGGMAGETQYF. CDR3 in DNA: TGTGCCAGCAGTCCCCGGGGAGGGATGGCGGGAGAGACGCAGTATTTT.

This clonotype was detected only a few times. The V call is TRBV6-1, the J call TRBJ2-3, with 7 bases identical to TRBD1. The CDR3 runs 15 residues. V lost 5 bases and J lost 4; bases outside the gene matches: 9. Germline CDR1 and CDR2: MNHNS and SASEGT. CDR3 protein: CASSIQGIGSDTQYF. The CDR3 coding sequence is TGTGCCAGCAGTATACAGGGGATCGGCTCAGATACGCAGTATTTT.

This clonotype has a count of ten or more. No DNA is shown, since the ends of the CDR3 on it are uncertain; the CDR3 is the one TCRdb lists. V is TRBV12-3 or TRBV12-4 and J is TRBJ2-4; TRBD1, the table's D call, lacks a check against the DNA. Including both end residues, the CDR3 is 13 amino acids long. The CDR3 reads CASSFGEGALAYF.

This clonotype showed up many times. This sequence joins TRBV27 and TRBJ2-3, with 9 bases lining up with TRBD2. The CDR3 is 16 amino acids. Germline CDR1 and CDR2: MNHEY and SMNVEV (reference sequence). V shed 2 bases, J shed 4 bases, and the junction held 7 bases outside the gene matches. The CDR3 DNA reads as TGTGCCAGCAGTTTAGAGGGCGGGGGGGTCGCAGATACGCAGTATTTT. Amino acids: CASSLEGGGVADTQYF.

In its sample, this clonotype was seen many times. The chain has TRBV5-1 and TRBJ2-3, with D unclear. The germline V gene has CDR1 SGHRS and CDR2 YFSETQ. Trimming pared 4 bases from V and 6 bases from J, leaving 12 bases between. The CDR3 has 13 amino acids. CDR3: CASSLNAPDTQYF. For the CDR3, the DNA is TGCGCCAGCAGCCTGAACGCCCCGGATACGCAGTATTTT. Looking up the rest from reference TRBV5-1 and TRBJ2-3 gives the full variable domain: KAGVTQTPRYLIKTRGQQVTLSCSPISGHRSVSWYQQTPGQGLQFLFEYFSETQRNKGNFPGRFSGRQFSNSRSEMNVSTLELGDSALYLCASSLNAPDTQYFGPGTRLTVL.

Many counts were recorded for this clonotype. DNA of the CDR3: TGCGCCAGCAGCCCTTACCCCGGGACGTCTAGCTCTGGGGCCAACGTCCTGACTTTC. Protein sequence: CASSPYPGTSSSGANVLTF. The chain is built from TRBV4-1 and TRBJ2-6; D might be TRBD1 or TRBD2, each matching 5 bases. Trimming removed 4 bases at V and 0 bases at J, with 19 bases between. CDR1 is MGHRA and CDR2 is YSYEKL in the germline V gene. The CDR3 loop spans 19 amino acids.

This clonotype was seen at least ten times. The J gene is TRBJ2-7, the V gene TRBV28, with 9 nucleotides matching TRBD2. There are 18 residues in the CDR3. In germline, CDR1 is MDHEN, CDR2 SYDVKM. Losses at the gene ends were 4 bases for V and 0 bases for J; bases not matched to a gene: 13. CDR3 sequence reads: CASSSDGASGDYSYEQYF. The CDR3 DNA reads as TGTGCCAGCAGTTCCGACGGGGCTAGCGGGGATTACTCCTACGAGCAGTACTTC.

This clonotype was seen many times. V is TRBV7-9 and J is TRBJ2-7, with D possibly TRBD2 on 7 matching bases. The CDR3 is made up of 16 amino acids. V gave up 3 bases and J gave up 4 bases, with 19 bases separating them. Germline V lookup: CDR1 SEHNR, CDR2 FQNEAQ (reference sequence). The CDR3 sequence: CASSFPLGGPDYEQYF. CDR3 in DNA: TGTGCCAGCAGCTTCCCCTTGGGGGGGCCGGATTACGAGCAGTACTTC.

This clonotype occurred many times. The chain uses TRBV12-3 or TRBV12-4 and TRBJ1-2, with D perhaps matching TRBD1 (6 bases). V was shortened by 4 bases and J by 5 bases, with 14 bases between the two germline ends. CDR3 length: 14 amino acids. For the CDR3, the DNA is TGTGCCAGCAGTTCGCTCCCAGGGGAATATGGCTACACCTTC. This codes for CASSSLPGEYGYTF.

This clonotype was counted many times. The chain is built from TRBV4-3 and TRBJ2-7; the match to TRBD1 covers 8 bases. The germline V gene encodes CDR1 LGHNA and CDR2 YSLEER. The J segment lost 4 bases and the V segment lost 3 bases, leaving 8 bases of the junction unmatched. This CDR3 is 15 amino acids long. In DNA, the CDR3 is TGCGCCAGCAGCCAGCTACAGGGGGAAGTATACGAGCAGTACTTC. Translating it yields CASSQLQGEVYEQYF.

The chain is built from TRBV12-3 or TRBV12-4 and TRBJ2-7; D may be TRBD1 (6 bases). The CDR3 is made up of 15 amino acids. Trimming removed 5 bases at V and 7 bases at J, with 21 bases between. This CDR3 is CASSIRDTCGWEQYF. The CDR3 region has the DNA TGTGCCAGCAGTATCCGGGACACCTGCGGGTGGGAGCAGTACTTC.

This clonotype has at least ten counts. V usage is TRBV20-1 and J usage is TRBJ2-5; tentatively, D is TRBD2 (5 bases). Germline values: CDR1 DFQATT, CDR2 SNEGSKA (reference sequence). The CDR3 is 15 residues long. Trimming took off 3 bases at V and 1 base at J, with 15 bases between the two ends. Here the CDR3 reads CSASTSRTFQETQYF. CDR3 in DNA: TGCAGTGCTAGCACGAGCCGGACTTTCCAAGAGACCCAGTACTTC.

There are many counts of this clonotype. The chain joins TRBV2 to TRBJ2-5, with no clear D. CDR1 and CDR2 (germline): SNHLY, FYNNEI. The V end was cut by 0 bases, the J end by 4 bases, with 3 bases between. The CDR3 has 12 amino acids. The CDR3 nucleotides read TGTGCCAGCAGTGAAGCCCCAGAGACCCAGTACTTC. This translates into CASSEAPETQYF. The full variable domain, completed using reference TRBV2 and TRBJ2-5, is EPEVTQTPSHQVTQMGQEVILRCVPISNHLYFYWYRQILGQKVEFLVSFYNNEISEKSEIFDDQFSVERPDGSNFTLKIRSTKLEDSAMYFCASSEAPETQYFGPGTRLLVL.

This clonotype was counted at least ten times. This sequence joins TRBV7-6 and TRBJ1-1, with D uncertain. Trimming pared 2 bases from V and 4 bases from J, leaving 11 bases between. Germline lookup yields CDR1 SGHVS and CDR2 FNYEAQ. The CDR3 contains 14 residues. The CDR3: CASSLSSLITEAFF. For the CDR3, the DNA is TGTGCCAGCAGCTTATCGTCGTTGATCACTGAAGCTTTCTTT.

At least ten counts were recorded for this clonotype. The J gene is TRBJ1-5, the V gene TRBV19; TRBD1 matches 11 bases. Germline V gives CDR1 LNHDA, CDR2 SQIVND (reference sequence). Unmatched junction bases numbered 9, after V lost 6 bases and J lost 5 bases. This CDR3 has 16 amino acids. For the CDR3, the DNA is TGTGCCAGTAGGGAAGGACAGGGGGCTTCATATCAGCCCCAGCATTTT. It specifies CASREGQGASYQPQHF.

The table lists this clonotype with many counts. The chain combines TRBV7-9 with TRBJ1-3, with 9 positions matching TRBD1. Germline assignment: CDR1 SEHNR and CDR2 FQNEAQ (reference sequence). CDR3 size: 18 residues. Trimming cost V 4 bases and J 0 bases; bases outside gene matches: 10. DNA of the CDR3: TGTGCCAGCAGCTCTACGGACAGGGGCCAATACTCTGGAAACACCATATATTTT. Amino acid sequence: CASSSTDRGQYSGNTIYF.

This clonotype was found many times. V gene TRBV20-1 combines with J gene TRBJ2-5; 7 nucleotides agree with TRBD2. From germline, CDR1 is DFQATT and CDR2 SNEGSKA (reference sequence). Trimming cost V 5 bases and J 2 bases; bases outside gene matches: 8. This CDR3 spans 14 amino acids. DNA of the CDR3: TGCAGTGCTCAGCAACTAGCGCTTCAAGAGACCCAGTACTTC. Translating it yields CSAQQLALQETQYF.

This clonotype was found a few times. The chain is built from TRBV6-2 or TRBV6-3 and TRBJ1-1; TRBD1 agrees at 11 bases. Germline assignment: CDR1 MNHEY and CDR2 SVGEGT. V gave up 6 bases and J gave up 4 bases; unmatched junction bases: 4. The CDR3 is made up of 14 amino acids. The CDR3 nucleotides are TGTGCCAGCAGAGGACAGGGGGCGGGCACTGAAGCTTTCTTT. Translated, it gives CASRGQGAGTEAFF.

In its sample, this clonotype was seen many times. The chain is built from TRBV7-9 and TRBJ2-7; 7 nucleotides line up with TRBD1. The trim removed 6 bases at V and 3 bases at J, leaving 11 bases unmatched. Germline assignment: CDR1 SEHNR and CDR2 FQNEAQ (reference sequence). This CDR3 has 15 residues. CDR3 residues: CASRPRTGAGYEQYF. The CDR3 DNA follows: TGTGCCAGCAGACCCAGGACAGGAGCAGGCTACGAGCAGTACTTC. Full variable domain (outside the CDR3, taken from reference TRBV7-9 and TRBJ2-7): DTGVSQNPRHKITKRGQNVTFRCDPISEHNRLYWYRQTLGQGPEFLTYFQNEAQLEKSRLLSDRFSAERPKGSFSTLEIQRTEQGDSAMYLCASRPRTGAGYEQYFGPGTRLTVT.

This clonotype was found many times. The V call is TRBV5-1, the J call TRBJ1-2; D not certain. Germline V CDR1 and CDR2: SGHRS, YFSETQ. This CDR3 contains 16 residues. With 4 bases removed from V and 4 bases from J, the gap between germline ends came to 20 bases. CDR3: CASSPLLSAATYGYTF. The CDR3, as DNA: TGCGCCAGCAGCCCCCTATTGAGTGCCGCGACCTATGGCTACACCTTC.

This clonotype was detected ten times or more. This chain joins TRBV2 and TRBJ2-2, with D possibly matching TRBD2 (6 bases). V lost 6 bases, J lost 1 base, and 9 bases lay in between. The CDR3 is 14 amino acids. Germline V CDR1 and CDR2: SNHLY, FYNNEI. CDR3 DNA sequence: TGTGCCAGCAGACGGGGGATGAACACCGGGGAGCTGTTTTTT. This encodes CASRRGMNTGELFF. The full variable domain, with the rest looked up from reference TRBV2 and TRBJ2-2, is EPEVTQTPSHQVTQMGQEVILRCVPISNHLYFYWYRQILGQKVEFLVSFYNNEISEKSEIFDDQFSVERPDGSNFTLKIRSTKLEDSAMYFCASRRGMNTGELFFGEGSRLTVL.

This clonotype was detected many times. This chain joins TRBV7-3 and TRBJ2-3; D is possibly TRBD2 (5 bases). Germline V gene data show CDR1 as SGHTA and CDR2 as FQGTGA. The CDR3 runs to 15 residues. Trimming took 5 bases from V and 8 from J, leaving 20 bases between them. The CDR3 region is CASSARGLSRGTQYF. The CDR3 DNA follows: TGTGCCAGCAGCGCAAGAGGGCTAAGCCGGGGTACGCAGTATTTT.

This clonotype has a count of ten or more. Here the CDR3 DNA reads TGTGCCAGCAGCTTAGAGGGGGGTAGGGGCGAGCAGTACTTC. Protein product: CASSLEGGRGEQYF. This chain connects TRBV7-8 to TRBJ2-7, with D perhaps assigned TRBD1 or TRBD2 (6 bases each). Looked up from germline, CDR1 is SGHVS and CDR2 is FQNEAQ. The CDR3 contains 14 residues. The V end lost 1 base, the J end lost 6 bases, and 13 bases lay between the germline ends.

The chain recombines TRBV7-2 with TRBJ1-1; D is unclear. CDR1 and CDR2 from the germline V gene are SGHTA and FQGNSA. V was pared by 3 bases and J by 8 bases, with 13 bases between. CDR3 length: 13 amino acids. The CDR3 nucleotides are TGTGCCAGCAGCTTTCGGGAGTTATTGGAAGCTTTCTTT. Translated: CASSFRELLEAFF.

This clonotype was seen repeatedly, ten times or more. The gene calls are TRBV28 and TRBJ2-5; weak D call: TRBD2 (11 bases). The CDR3 has 19 residues. Germline assignment: CDR1 MDHEN and CDR2 SYDVKM. The V gene lost 4 bases and the J gene lost 5 bases, with 29 bases spanning the gap. The CDR3 sequence is CASSSLRTGGLAGGETQYF. In DNA, the CDR3 is TGTGCCAGCAGTTCGCTGCGGACAGGGGGGCTAGCGGGGGGCGAGACCCAGTACTTC.

This clonotype was counted a few times. This chain connects TRBV6-1 to TRBJ1-3, with D maybe TRBD1 (6 bases). Germline CDR1 is MNHNS and CDR2 is SASEGT. V lost 3 bases and J 2 bases, leaving 14 bases between the germline ends. This CDR3 is built from 16 residues. The CDR3 coding sequence is TGTGCCAGCAGTGAGGTTCGGACAGCCACTGGAAACACCATATATTTT. It is translated as CASSEVRTATGNTIYF.

This clonotype was seen repeatedly, ten times or more. This sequence joins TRBV2 and TRBJ1-1; no clear D. V was shortened by 6 bases and J by 8 bases, with 37 bases between the two germline ends. Germline CDR1 SNHLY, CDR2 FYNNEI. The CDR3 spans 20 residues. CDR3 protein: CASSATVTVDSLRLALEAFF. CDR3 nucleotide sequence: TGTGCCAGCAGCGCCACCGTGACGGTCGACTCCCTCCGCCTCGCTCTGGAAGCTTTCTTT. The full variable domain, in which reference TRBV2 and TRBJ1-1 provide the parts outside the CDR3, is EPEVTQTPSHQVTQMGQEVILRCVPISNHLYFYWYRQILGQKVEFLVSFYNNEISEKSEIFDDQFSVERPDGSNFTLKIRSTKLEDSAMYFCASSATVTVDSLRLALEAFFGQGTRLTVV.

This clonotype was seen at least ten times. The CDR3 reads CASSYQSGGDGTDTQYF. The CDR3, as DNA: TGTGCCAGCAGTTACCAGAGCGGGGGGGATGGCACAGATACGCAGTATTTT. V is TRBV6-2 or TRBV6-3 and J is TRBJ2-3, with 10 bases matching TRBD2. The CDR3 has 17 residues. Germline V CDR1 and CDR2: MNHEY, SVGEGT. With V trimmed by 2 bases and J by 1 base, 6 bases remained unmatched.

This clonotype has ten or more counts. V usage is TRBV7-9 and J usage is TRBJ2-7; the D call may be TRBD1 or TRBD2 (5 bases each). CDR1 is SEHNR, CDR2 FQNEAQ, per germline (reference sequence). The CDR3 has 14 residues. Trimming stripped 7 bases from V and 7 bases from J, with 20 bases between. CDR3 in amino acids: CASTSGGTRREQYF. The DNA for the CDR3 is TGTGCCAGCACCAGCGGTGGGACCCGGAGGGAGCAGTACTTC.

This clonotype was observed many times. V usage is TRBV16 and J usage is TRBJ2-7, with a weak D call TRBD1 (5 bases). CDR3 length: 12 residues. Deletions cut 3 bases from V and 12 bases from J, with 15 bases between. Germline V gives CDR1 KGHSY, CDR2 FQNENV. CDR3 loop: CASSHLRTSSYF. CDR3 nucleotides: TGTGCCAGCAGCCATTTGAGGACAAGCTCGTACTTC.

This clonotype showed up just a few times. The rearrangement links TRBV7-2 to TRBJ1-1, with D perhaps matching TRBD1 (5 bases). Looked up from germline, CDR1 is SGHTA and CDR2 is FQGNSA. The CDR3 is made up of 16 amino acids. Trimming left V 0 bases short and J 1 base short, with 12 bases between. CDR3 nucleotides: TGTGCCAGCAGCTTAGCGGGGCAGGGCCGGAACACTGAAGCTTTCTTT. Translation: CASSLAGQGRNTEAFF.